This T cell receptor (beta chain) was identified in a study of tumor-infiltrating lymphocytes in primary liver carcinoma. Overall study context: Tumors were staged T1-T3 N0M0 and measured 4.2 to 10 cm across.

CDR1 and CDR2 (germline): MNHNY, SVGAGI (reference sequence). The V gene lost 7 bases and the J gene lost 5 bases, with 14 bases spanning the gap. The CDR3 is 13 amino acids. Unsorted bulk tissue of roughly 18-31 mg yielded co-extracted RNA and DNA. Those patients suffered from chronic HBV infection and were treatment-naive. cDNA specific to TCR beta was made from 500 ng of total RNA, with a constant-region primer employed for priming. Three nested multiplex PCR rounds, a slightly modified ARM-PCR, produced the libraries for TCR beta. The study ran its first two PCR rounds for approximately 11 cycles each, using TRBV1-TRBV30 forward primers and a C-beta reverse primer. In TCRdb, the multiplex PCR reads were re-called with MiXCR into one record per CDR3 protein. The profile shows roughly 100,000 distinct CDR3 sequences, about four fifths of them singletons.

Input material: liver tumor tissue from sampling region 3. The subset was: tumor region T3, left-lateral pole. This TCR was sampled from a man aged 40-50 years with primary liver carcinoma and hepatitis B virus infection. This rearrangement joins TRBV6-6 to TRBJ1-1; a possible D gene is TRBD1 (5 bases). The CDR3 nucleotides are TGTGCCAGCAATCCGACAGAGGGAACTGAAGCTTTCTTT. Translating it yields CASNPTEGTEAFF.